This TCR beta chain was recovered during a study of OX40 agonist ivuxolimab in advanced cancers. The table came from immunoSEQ multiplex PCR; TCRdb's copy has only in-frame clones and leaves some out. The table includes 45,000 or so clones, roughly 90% detected once. V shed 4 bases and J 15 bases; nucleotides not matched to a gene: 10. The CDR3 is 13 residues long. Germline values: CDR1 MNHEY, CDR2 SMNVEV (reference sequence). The sample consisted of CD4+ or CD8+ T cells sorted from blood, taken in a trial of the OX40 agonist ivuxolimab. The sequence came from an adult with an advanced solid tumor such as melanoma, head and neck, liver or kidney cancer. The chain is built from TRBV27 and TRBJ2-1; TRBD2 agrees at 9 bases. The CDR3 bases are TGTGCCAGCAGTTCCGGGACTAGCAGCACCCGGTTCTTC. This sequence encodes CASSSGTSSTRFF.